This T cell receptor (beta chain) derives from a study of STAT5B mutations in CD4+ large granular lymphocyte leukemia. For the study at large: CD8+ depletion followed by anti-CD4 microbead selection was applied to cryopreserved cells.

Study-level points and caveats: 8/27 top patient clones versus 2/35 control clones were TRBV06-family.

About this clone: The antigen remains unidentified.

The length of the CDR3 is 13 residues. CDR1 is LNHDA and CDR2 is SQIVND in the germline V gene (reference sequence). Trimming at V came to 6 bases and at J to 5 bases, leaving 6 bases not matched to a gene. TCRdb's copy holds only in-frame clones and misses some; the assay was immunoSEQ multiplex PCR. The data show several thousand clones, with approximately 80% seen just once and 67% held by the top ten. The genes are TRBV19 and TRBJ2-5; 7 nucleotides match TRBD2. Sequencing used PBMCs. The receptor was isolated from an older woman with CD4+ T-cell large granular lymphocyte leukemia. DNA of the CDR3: TGTGCCAGTAGCCTGGGGGGAGGGGAGACCCAGTACTTC. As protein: CASSLGGGETQYF.